Described below is a single T cell receptor beta chain sequence and its context. Antigen: not known. The sample originates from a study of cytomegalovirus exposure and HLA in healthy donors. Study as a whole: From HLA-typed donors, an early data release held roughly 80 million unique TCRs. Study-level results: A later analysis associated around 17,000 TCR beta sequences with HLA alleles at a 0.05 false discovery rate.

Healthy people donating bone marrow made up the donors. The PCR ran on 60 Vbeta and 13 Jbeta primers. The repertoire was sequenced with immunoSEQ multiplex PCR; TCRdb's copy has only in-frame clones and lacks some. The sample shows over 100,000 clones, about 74% of them seen only once. V was shortened by 0 bases and J by 7 bases, with 14 bases between the two germline ends. Germline-derived CDR1 and CDR2 are SGDLS and YYNGEE. The CDR3 covers 14 residues. The clonotype comes from a female donor in good health and CMV-seronegative. The sample consisted of PBMCs. The V call is TRBV9, the J call TRBJ2-7; perhaps TRBD2 as D (6 bases). The CDR3 DNA follows: TGTGCCAGCAGCGTAGGACTGGAGGGTTGGGAGCAGTACTTC. Its translation: CASSVGLEGWEQYF.